The rows below give T cell receptor beta chains drawn from one sample of a study of CD8 T cells in ankylosing spondylitis. TCRdb re-derived calls from the 5' RACE reads in MiXCR, one entry per CDR3 protein. The sample carries more than 300,000 distinct CDR3 sequences, roughly 11% recorded once. Sequencing was carried out using blood, either unsorted or a sorted T cell fraction (not recorded which). These receptors were obtained from a female donor with ankylosing spondylitis or in good health (not recorded which). Both conserved end residues are part of each CDR3. Each record gives: D gene, V gene, J gene, clone size, CDR3 protein, CDR3 DNA. A D gene is named only where the DNA matches it firmly. Expanded clones are given a class, and other clones once, few, many or no size at all.

-	TRBV24-1	TRBJ2-7	many	CATSDVYEQYF	TGTGCCACCAGTGATGTCTACGAGCAGTACTTC
TRBD1	TRBV7-9	TRBJ1-5	-	CASSPGGGKGQPQHF	TGTGCCAGCAGCCCCGGAGGGGGCAAGGGTCAGCCCCAGCATTTT
TRBD2	TRBV7-6	TRBJ2-1	many	CASSLGLGTYNEQFF	TGTGCCAGCAGCCTGGGACTAGGGACCTACAATGAGCAGTTCTTC
TRBD1	TRBV3-1	TRBJ1-2	-	CASSRQGEYGYTF	TGTGCCAGCAGCCGACAGGGCGAATATGGCTACACCTTC
TRBD1	TRBV5-1	TRBJ1-1	many	CASSKGQGAGYTEAFF	TGCGCCAGCAGCAAGGGACAGGGGGCAGGGTACACTGAAGCTTTCTTT
-	TRBV7-2	TRBJ2-1	many	CASSLTAGSSYNEQFF	TGTGCCAGCAGCTTGACCGCCGGGAGCTCCTACAATGAGCAGTTCTTC
-	TRBV20-1	TRBJ2-1	many	CSAPNTRSYNEQFF	TGCAGTGCCCCCAATACTCGCTCCTACAATGAGCAGTTCTTC
TRBD2	TRBV5-5	TRBJ2-5	few	CASSLGLNGGAKETQYF	TGTGCCAGCAGCTTGGGTTTGAACGGGGGGGCAAAAGAGACCCAGTACTTC
-	TRBV7-2	TRBJ2-3	many	CASSFPISSTDTQYF	TGTGCCAGCAGCTTTCCAATTTCTAGCACAGATACGCAGTATTTT
-	TRBV4-3	TRBJ1-1	many	CASSQRRFNTEAFF	TGCGCCAGCAGCCAACGCAGGTTCAACACTGAAGCTTTCTTT
TRBD1	TRBV12-3/TRBV12-4	TRBJ2-3	many	CASSRGTGLGNTQYF	TGTGCCAGCAGTCGCGGGACAGGGCTCGGGAATACGCAGTATTTT
-	TRBV5-1	TRBJ2-7	few	CASSLDASAVGREQYF	TGCGCCAGCAGCTTGGACGCCTCCGCTGTAGGACGGGAGCAGTACTTC
-	TRBV6-6	TRBJ1-5	few	CASSYGELQPQHF	TGTGCCAGCAGTTACGGGGAATTGCAGCCCCAGCATTTT
TRBD2	TRBV7-9	TRBJ2-2	few	CASSLALGLAGAGELFF	TGTGCCAGCAGCTTAGCCCTCGGACTAGCGGGAGCCGGGGAGCTGTTTTTT
-	TRBV20-1	TRBJ1-1	many	CSAREGSNTEAFF	TGCAGTGCTAGAGAGGGGTCAAACACTGAAGCTTTCTTT
-	TRBV20-1	TRBJ2-7	many	CSARDPTVGDEQYF	TGCAGTGCTAGAGATCCGACGGTAGGGGACGAGCAGTACTTC
-	TRBV10-3	TRBJ2-3	many	CAISATDTQYF	TGTGCCATCAGTGCCACAGATACGCAGTATTTT
-	TRBV20-1	TRBJ2-7	many	CSAPPVGETYEQYF	TGCAGTGCTCCCCCCGTAGGGGAAACTTACGAGCAGTACTTC
TRBD2	TRBV20-1	TRBJ2-2	many	CSARDVGTSGLTGELFF	TGCAGTGCTAGAGATGTTGGGACTAGCGGACTCACCGGGGAGCTGTTTTTT
TRBD2	TRBV2	TRBJ2-7	few	CASSVREIDEQYF	TGTGCCAGCAGTGTGCGGGAGATCGACGAGCAGTACTTC
-	TRBV29-1	TRBJ2-5	-	CSVASISAKETQYF	TGCAGCGTTGCCTCGATTTCAGCGAAGGAGACCCAGTACTTC
TRBD2	TRBV18	TRBJ2-7	few	CASSPVGGSSDEQYF	TGTGCCAGCTCACCTGTGGGCGGGAGTTCCGACGAGCAGTACTTC
TRBD2	TRBV12-3/TRBV12-4	TRBJ2-3	many	CASSPSGKSTDTQYF	TGTGCCAGCAGTCCTAGCGGGAAGAGCACAGATACGCAGTATTTT
-	TRBV20-1	TRBJ2-2	many	CSARQASNTGELFF	TGCAGTGCTAGACAGGCGTCGAACACCGGGGAGCTGTTTTTT
-	TRBV5-1	TRBJ2-5	once	CASSLVPQGGETQYF	TGCGCCAGCAGCTTGGTGCCCCAGGGCGGAGAGACCCAGTACTTC
-	TRBV27	TRBJ2-6	many	CASSLRPGANVLTF	TGTGCCAGCAGTTTAAGGCCTGGGGCCAACGTCCTGACTTTC
-	TRBV5-6	TRBJ2-1	-	CASSSTLGDEQFF	TGTGCCAGCAGTTCTACTCTGGGGGATGAGCAGTTCTTC
-	TRBV20-1	TRBJ2-3	many	CSARRRDSTDTQYF	TGCAGTGCGCGAAGGAGGGATAGCACAGATACGCAGTATTTT
TRBD1	TRBV18	TRBJ2-7	many	CASSSDRTGKTYEQYF	TGTGCCAGCTCTTCGGACCGGACAGGCAAAACCTACGAGCAGTACTTC
TRBD1	TRBV5-1	TRBJ1-1	few	CASSPGQGYTEAFF	TGCGCCAGCAGCCCAGGACAGGGGTACACTGAAGCTTTCTTT
-	TRBV4-2	TRBJ2-7	-	CASSQGMGGTYEQYF	TGTGCCAGCAGCCAAGGCATGGGCGGCACCTACGAGCAGTACTTC
TRBD1	TRBV5-1	TRBJ2-5	many	CASSFGQGVRETQYF	TGCGCCAGCAGCTTTGGACAGGGTGTAAGAGAGACCCAGTACTTC
TRBD1	TRBV12-3/TRBV12-4	TRBJ2-2	-	CASSAIQGARAGELFF	TGTGCCAGCAGCGCTATACAGGGGGCGCGGGCCGGGGAGCTGTTTTTT
-	TRBV27	TRBJ2-5	many	CASRLGWRETQYF	TGTGCCAGCAGATTAGGATGGCGAGAGACCCAGTACTTC
TRBD1	TRBV5-5	TRBJ2-5	-	CASSPTGQGAFETQYF	TGTGCCAGCAGCCCTACCGGACAGGGGGCGTTTGAGACCCAGTACTTC
TRBD1	TRBV12-3/TRBV12-4	TRBJ2-5	many	CASRKRTGRDEETQYF	TGTGCCAGCAGGAAAAGGACAGGAAGGGATGAAGAGACCCAGTACTTC
-	TRBV5-6	TRBJ1-2	few	CASSDYGGDGYTF	TGTGCCAGCAGCGACTATGGGGGGGATGGCTACACCTTC
TRBD1	TRBV28	TRBJ2-7	many	CASSQQGIYEQYF	TGTGCCAGCAGCCAACAGGGGATCTACGAGCAGTACTTC
-	TRBV20-1	TRBJ1-5	many	CSARGDGNQPQHF	TGCAGTGCTAGAGGGGACGGCAATCAGCCCCAGCATTTT
TRBD2	TRBV7-8	TRBJ2-1	-	CASSSSGKAYNEQFF	TGTGCCAGCAGCTCTAGCGGGAAGGCCTACAATGAGCAGTTCTTC
TRBD2	TRBV5-1	TRBJ2-1	-	CASSSVAGPDNEQFF	TGCGCCAGCAGCTCCGTAGCGGGACCAGACAATGAGCAGTTCTTC
TRBD1	TRBV5-1	TRBJ1-3	many	CASSAGGGFGNTIYF	TGCGCCAGCAGCGCCGGAGGGGGCTTCGGAAACACCATATATTTT
TRBD2	TRBV10-3	TRBJ2-7	many	CAIGGTSGYEQYF	TGTGCCATAGGAGGGACTAGCGGGTACGAGCAGTACTTC
TRBD1	TRBV28	TRBJ2-7	few	CASSLHRGWAEQYF	TGTGCCAGCAGTTTACACAGGGGTTGGGCCGAGCAGTACTTC